One and the same sample provided the 5 T cell receptor beta chains below, sequenced in a study of blood T cell repertoires in COVID-19. Sequencing was performed with immunoSEQ multiplex PCR; in TCRdb, only in-frame clones are kept and a portion is missing. The sample has 120,000 to 150,000 clones; 65% to 80% are singletons. Sequenced sample: peripheral blood. The source is a man in his 60s with acute or convalescent COVID-19.

The sample holds a few counts of this clone. The V and J genes are TRBV7-9 and TRBJ1-6; D is unclear. The CDR3 loop spans 13 amino acids. Between the trimmed V and J ends, which lost 8 bases and 6 bases, there was a span of 11 bases. The germline gives CDR1 SEHNR, CDR2 FQNEAQ (reference sequence). The CDR3 DNA sequence: TGTGCCAGCGCTGAGATTTCTAATTCACCCCTCCACTTT. Its translation: CASAEISNSPLHF.

This clone came up a few times. The chain uses TRBV5-4 and TRBJ1-1; no clear D. V shed 0 bases and J shed 1 base, with 7 bases lying between them. Germline CDR1 is SGHNT and CDR2 is YYREEE (reference sequence). This CDR3 comprises 14 residues. The CDR3 here is CASSLARANTEAFF. The CDR3 bases are TGTGCCAGCAGCTTGGCTAGAGCGAACACTGAAGCTTTCTTT.

The CDR3 bases are TGTGCCAGCAGCTTGAGGGGCAGCTTCACTGAAGCTTTCTTT. Translating it yields CASSLRGSFTEAFF. The V call is TRBV5-6, the J call TRBJ1-1; D is perhaps TRBD1 (5 bases). There are 14 residues in the CDR3. CDR1 and CDR2 from the germline V gene are SGHDT and YYEEEE. Trimming took 1 base from V and 4 from J, leaving 11 bases between them. Combining the CDR3 with reference TRBV5-6 and TRBJ1-1 gives the whole variable domain DAGVTQSPTHLIKTRGQQVTLRCSPKSGHDTVSWYQQALGQGPQFIFQYYEEEERQRGNFPDRFSGHQFPNYSSELNVNALLLGDSALYLCASSLRGSFTEAFFGQGTRLTVV.

The CDR3 DNA is TGTGCCAGCAGCGCCCGACTAGCGGGAGTGGAGACCCAGTACTTC. It yields the protein CASSARLAGVETQYF. This chain links TRBV11-2 with TRBJ2-5; 12 bases are shared with TRBD2. CDR3 length: 15 amino acids. The germline CDR1 and CDR2 sequences are SGHAT and FQNNGV. Unmatched junction bases numbered 6, after V lost 5 bases and J lost 5 bases.

In this sample, this clone turned up a few times. This chain uses TRBV30 with TRBJ1-2; TRBD1 matches 9 bases. Germline CDR1 GTSNPN, CDR2 SVGIG (reference sequence). The V and J ends lost 0 bases and 6 bases, in that order; junction bases with no gene match: 5. The CDR3 sequence is 14 residues long. CDR3 protein: CAWSVNRGRDGYTF. The CDR3 DNA reads TGTGCCTGGAGTGTAAACAGGGGGCGTGATGGCTACACCTTC.